These 10 T cell receptor beta chains share one sample of origin, sequenced in a study of blood T cell repertoires in COVID-19. The repertoire was sequenced with immunoSEQ multiplex PCR; TCRdb's copy has only in-frame clones and lacks some. The repertoire has approximately 210,000 clones, 87% of them found once; the top ten carry approximately 2.2%. Sequencing was done on a sample of PBMCs or T cells enriched from blood (not recorded which). These receptors originate from a woman aged 25 to 39 who had recovered from COVID-19.

The V call is TRBV3-1 (or the pseudogene TRBV3-2), the J call TRBJ1-5; D is ambiguous. V lost 4 bases and J lost 5, with 9 bases in between. Germline lookup yields CDR1 LGHDT and CDR2 YNNKEL (reference sequence). The CDR3 loop spans 13 amino acids. This CDR3 reads CASSPGSDQPQHF. The CDR3 DNA sequence: TGTGCCAGCAGCCCGGGGAGTGATCAGCCCCAGCATTTT.

The chain carries TRBV15 and TRBJ1-2, with D possibly TRBD1 on 5 matching bases. V lost 5 bases, J lost 8 bases, and 15 bases lay in between. CDR1 and CDR2 (germline): LNHNV, YYDKDF (reference sequence). The CDR3 covers 13 residues. The CDR3 DNA is TGTGCCACCAGCCCAGGGAGGGAGGTGGGCTACACCTTC. Amino acids: CATSPGREVGYTF.

The V and J genes are TRBV24-1 and TRBJ1-1; D remains ambiguous. Trimming left V 0 bases short and J 5 bases short, with 18 bases between. This CDR3 has 17 amino acids. Germline V lookup: CDR1 KGHDR, CDR2 SFDVKD. In DNA, the CDR3 is TGTGCCACCAGTGATTTGGTCAGCGAAGGGAGTGGGACTGAAGCTTTCTTT. Translation: CATSDLVSEGSGTEAFF.

The chain links TRBV4-2 to TRBJ2-7; 7 bases match TRBD1. The J segment lost 2 bases and the V segment lost 2 bases, leaving 6 bases of the junction unmatched. This CDR3 has 15 amino acids. Germline CDR1 LGHNA, CDR2 YNFKEQ. CDR3 protein: CASSQPDRDTYEQYF. The CDR3 region has the DNA TGTGCCAGCAGCCAACCAGACAGGGATACCTACGAGCAGTACTTC.

CDR3 nucleotides: TGTGCCAGCAGCGTAAGACAGGGATCGGACATTCAGTACTTC. This translates into CASSVRQGSDIQYF. The chain recombines TRBV14 with TRBJ2-4; TRBD1 matches at 7 bases. The V gene's germline CDR1 is SGHDN and CDR2 FVKESK. The ends lost 5 bases at V and 8 bases at J; junction bases unmatched: 9. This CDR3 region has 14 residues. The whole variable domain, filled in from reference TRBV14 and TRBJ2-4, reads EAGVTQFPSHSVIEKGQTVTLRCDPISGHDNLYWYRRVMGKEIKFLLHFVKESKQDESGMPNNRFLAERTGGTYSTLKVQPAELEDSGVYFCASSVRQGSDIQYFGAGTRLSVL.

This clone was seen a single time. The chain is built from TRBV2 and TRBJ1-1; D is undetermined. Germline V gene lookup returns CDR1 SNHLY and CDR2 FYNNEI. This CDR3 spans 10 amino acids. V was clipped by 6 bases and J by 7 bases, with 6 bases between them. The CDR3 DNA is TGTGCCAGCAGGGAGGGTGAAGCTTTCTTT. This translates into CASREGEAFF.

The gene calls are TRBV30 and TRBJ2-1, with D uncertain. Trimming removed 3 bases from V and 0 bases from J, with 18 bases in between. CDR3 length equals 17 residues. The germline CDR1 and CDR2 sequences are GTSNPN and SVGIG (reference sequence). As DNA, the CDR3 is TGTGCCTGGAGGATGAATGGAGCTGAACACTCCTACAATGAGCAGTTCTTC. It codes for CAWRMNGAEHSYNEQFF.

This sequence joins TRBV14 and TRBJ2-1, with D tentatively TRBD2 (6 bases). This CDR3 comprises 15 residues. Trimming pared 4 bases from V and 2 bases from J, leaving 12 bases between. Germline values: CDR1 SGHDN, CDR2 FVKESK. The CDR3 DNA is TGTGCCAGCAGCCTCCCTGGGACTCCCTACAATGAGCAGTTCTTC. Its translation is CASSLPGTPYNEQFF.

This rearrangement joins TRBV15 to TRBJ2-3; the D is unclear. CDR3 size: 15 residues. Germline V gene data show CDR1 as LNHNV and CDR2 as YYDKDF (reference sequence). V was shortened by 1 base and J by 0 bases, with 8 bases between the two germline ends. CDR3 region: CATSRGLTSTDTQYF. The CDR3 DNA is TGTGCCACCAGCAGAGGACTTACTAGCACAGATACGCAGTATTTT.

The rearrangement uses TRBV7-3 and TRBJ1-1; perhaps TRBD1 as D (6 bases). The germline gives CDR1 SGHTA, CDR2 FQGTGA. This CDR3 has 13 amino acids. V lost 5 bases and J 7 bases, leaving 14 bases between the germline ends. The CDR3 spells CASSPGGPGEAFF. CDR3 DNA sequence: TGTGCCAGCAGCCCGGGGGGGCCCGGTGAAGCTTTCTTT.